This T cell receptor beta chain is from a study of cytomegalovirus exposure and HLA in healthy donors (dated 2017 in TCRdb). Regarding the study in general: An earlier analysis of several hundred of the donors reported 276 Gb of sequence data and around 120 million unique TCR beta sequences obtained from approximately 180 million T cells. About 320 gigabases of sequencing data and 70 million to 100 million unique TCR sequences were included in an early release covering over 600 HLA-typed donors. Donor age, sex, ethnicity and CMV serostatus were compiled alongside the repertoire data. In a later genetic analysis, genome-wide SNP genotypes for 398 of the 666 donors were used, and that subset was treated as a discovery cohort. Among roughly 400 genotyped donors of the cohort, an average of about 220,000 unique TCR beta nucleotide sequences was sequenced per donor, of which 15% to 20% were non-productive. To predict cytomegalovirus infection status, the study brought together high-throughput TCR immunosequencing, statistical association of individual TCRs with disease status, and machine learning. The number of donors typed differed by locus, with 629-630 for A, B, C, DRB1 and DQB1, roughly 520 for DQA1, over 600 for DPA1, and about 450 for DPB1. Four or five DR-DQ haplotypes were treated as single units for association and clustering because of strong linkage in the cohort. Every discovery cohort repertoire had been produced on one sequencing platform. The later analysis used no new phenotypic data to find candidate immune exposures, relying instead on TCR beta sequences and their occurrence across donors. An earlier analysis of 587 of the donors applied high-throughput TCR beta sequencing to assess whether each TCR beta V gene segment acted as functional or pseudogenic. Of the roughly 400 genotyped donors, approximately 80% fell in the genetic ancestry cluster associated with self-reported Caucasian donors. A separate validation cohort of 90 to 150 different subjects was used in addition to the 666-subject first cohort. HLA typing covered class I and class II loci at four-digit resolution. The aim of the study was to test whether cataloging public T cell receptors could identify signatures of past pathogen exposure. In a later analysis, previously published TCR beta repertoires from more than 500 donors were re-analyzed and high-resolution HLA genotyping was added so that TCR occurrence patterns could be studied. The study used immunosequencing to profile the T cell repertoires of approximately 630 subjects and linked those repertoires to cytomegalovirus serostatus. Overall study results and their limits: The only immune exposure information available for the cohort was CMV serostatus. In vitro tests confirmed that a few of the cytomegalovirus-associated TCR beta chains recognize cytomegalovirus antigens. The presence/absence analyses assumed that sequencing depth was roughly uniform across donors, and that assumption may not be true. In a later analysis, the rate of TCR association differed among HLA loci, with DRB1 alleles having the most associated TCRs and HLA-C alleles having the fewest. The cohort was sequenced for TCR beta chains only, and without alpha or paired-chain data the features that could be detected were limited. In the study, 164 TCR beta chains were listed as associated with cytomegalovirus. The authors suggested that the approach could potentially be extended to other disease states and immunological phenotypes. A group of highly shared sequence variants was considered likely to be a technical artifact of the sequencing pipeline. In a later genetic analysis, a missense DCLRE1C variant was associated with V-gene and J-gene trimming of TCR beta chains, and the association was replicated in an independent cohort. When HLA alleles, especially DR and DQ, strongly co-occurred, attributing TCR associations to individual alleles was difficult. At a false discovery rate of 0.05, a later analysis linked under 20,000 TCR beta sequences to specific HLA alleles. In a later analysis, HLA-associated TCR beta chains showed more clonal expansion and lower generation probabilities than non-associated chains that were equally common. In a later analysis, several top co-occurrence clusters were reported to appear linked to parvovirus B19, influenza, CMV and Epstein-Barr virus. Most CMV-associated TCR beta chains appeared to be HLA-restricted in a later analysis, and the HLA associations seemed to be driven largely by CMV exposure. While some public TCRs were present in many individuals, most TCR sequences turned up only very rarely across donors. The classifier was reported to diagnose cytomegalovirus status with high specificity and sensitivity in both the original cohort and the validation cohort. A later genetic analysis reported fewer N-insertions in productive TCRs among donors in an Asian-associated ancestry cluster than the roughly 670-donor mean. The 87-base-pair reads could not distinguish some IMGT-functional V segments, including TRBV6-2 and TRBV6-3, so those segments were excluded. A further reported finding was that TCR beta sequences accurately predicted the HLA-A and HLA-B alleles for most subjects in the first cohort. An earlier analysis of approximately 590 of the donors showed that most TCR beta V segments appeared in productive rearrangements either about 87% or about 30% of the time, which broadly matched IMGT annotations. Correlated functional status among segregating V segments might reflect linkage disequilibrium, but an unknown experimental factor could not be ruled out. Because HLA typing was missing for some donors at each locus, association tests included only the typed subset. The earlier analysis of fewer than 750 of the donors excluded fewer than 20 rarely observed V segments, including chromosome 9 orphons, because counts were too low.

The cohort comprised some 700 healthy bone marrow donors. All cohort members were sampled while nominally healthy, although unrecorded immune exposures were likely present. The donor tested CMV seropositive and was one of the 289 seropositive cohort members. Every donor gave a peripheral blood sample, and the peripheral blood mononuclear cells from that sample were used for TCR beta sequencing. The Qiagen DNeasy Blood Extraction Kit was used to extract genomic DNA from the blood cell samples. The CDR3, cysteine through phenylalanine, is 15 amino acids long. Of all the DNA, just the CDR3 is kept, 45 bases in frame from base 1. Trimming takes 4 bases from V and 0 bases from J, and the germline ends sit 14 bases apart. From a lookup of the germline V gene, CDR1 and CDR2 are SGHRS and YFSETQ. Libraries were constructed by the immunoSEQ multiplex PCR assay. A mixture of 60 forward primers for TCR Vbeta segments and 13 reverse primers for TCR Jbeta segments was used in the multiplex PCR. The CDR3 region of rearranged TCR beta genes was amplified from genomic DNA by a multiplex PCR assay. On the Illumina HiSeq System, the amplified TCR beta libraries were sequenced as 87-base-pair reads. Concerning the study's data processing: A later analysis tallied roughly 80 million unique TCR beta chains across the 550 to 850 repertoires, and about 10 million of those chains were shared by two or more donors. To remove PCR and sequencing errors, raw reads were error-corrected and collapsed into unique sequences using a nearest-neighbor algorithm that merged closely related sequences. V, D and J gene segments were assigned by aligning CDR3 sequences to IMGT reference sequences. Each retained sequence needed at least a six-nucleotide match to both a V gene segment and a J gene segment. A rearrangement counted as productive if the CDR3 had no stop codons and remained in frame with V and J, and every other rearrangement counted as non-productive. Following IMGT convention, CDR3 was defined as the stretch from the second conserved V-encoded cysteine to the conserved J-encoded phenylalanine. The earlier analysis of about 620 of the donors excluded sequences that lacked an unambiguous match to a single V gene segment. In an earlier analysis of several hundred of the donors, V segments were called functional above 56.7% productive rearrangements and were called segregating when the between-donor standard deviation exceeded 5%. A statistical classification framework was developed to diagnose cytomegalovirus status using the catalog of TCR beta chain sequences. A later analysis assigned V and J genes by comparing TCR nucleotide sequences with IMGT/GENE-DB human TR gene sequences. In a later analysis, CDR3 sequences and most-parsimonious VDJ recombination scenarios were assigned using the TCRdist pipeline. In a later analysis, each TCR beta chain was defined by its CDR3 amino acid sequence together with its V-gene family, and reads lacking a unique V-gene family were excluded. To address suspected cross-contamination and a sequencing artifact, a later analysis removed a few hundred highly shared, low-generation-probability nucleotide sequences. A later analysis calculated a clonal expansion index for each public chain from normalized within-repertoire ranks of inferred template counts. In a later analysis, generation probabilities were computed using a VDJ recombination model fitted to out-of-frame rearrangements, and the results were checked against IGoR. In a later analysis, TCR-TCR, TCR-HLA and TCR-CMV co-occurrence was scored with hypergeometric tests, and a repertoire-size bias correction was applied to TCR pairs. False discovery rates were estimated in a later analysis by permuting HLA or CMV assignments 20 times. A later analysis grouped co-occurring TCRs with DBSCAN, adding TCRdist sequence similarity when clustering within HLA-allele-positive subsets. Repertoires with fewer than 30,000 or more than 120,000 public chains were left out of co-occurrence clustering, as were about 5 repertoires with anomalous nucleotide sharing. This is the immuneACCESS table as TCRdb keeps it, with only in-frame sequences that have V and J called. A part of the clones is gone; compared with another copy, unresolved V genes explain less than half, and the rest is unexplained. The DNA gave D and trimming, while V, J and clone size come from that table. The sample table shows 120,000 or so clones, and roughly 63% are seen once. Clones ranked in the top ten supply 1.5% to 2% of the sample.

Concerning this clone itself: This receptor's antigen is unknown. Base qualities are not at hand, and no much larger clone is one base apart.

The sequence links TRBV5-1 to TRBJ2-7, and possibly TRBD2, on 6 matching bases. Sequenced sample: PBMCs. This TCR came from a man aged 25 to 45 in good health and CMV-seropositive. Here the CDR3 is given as CASSRGTADSYEQYF. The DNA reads TGCGCCAGCAGCCGCGGGACCGCCGACTCCTACGAGCAGTACTTC.